Presented here are 18 T cell receptor beta chains from one specimen sequenced in a study of blood T cell repertoires in COVID-19. This table comes from immunoSEQ multiplex PCR, and its TCRdb copy is limited to in-frame clones, with some not included. Of 200,000 to 250,000 clones listed, around 85% are singletons. What was sequenced was peripheral blood. These receptors came from a man aged 60-69 years with acute or convalescent COVID-19.

The chain combines TRBV19 with TRBJ1-5; D is undetermined. Trimming removed 8 bases from V and 4 bases from J, with 12 bases in between. Germline CDR1 and CDR2: LNHDA and SQIVND (reference sequence). The length of the CDR3 is 13 residues. The CDR3 region is CASGVGGNQPQHF. The CDR3 DNA sequence: TGTGCCAGTGGGGTTGGAGGAAATCAGCCCCAGCATTTT.

The rearrangement joins TRBV7-2 to TRBJ2-7, with TRBD2 matching 11 bases. With V trimmed by 5 bases and J by 5 bases, 11 bases remained unmatched. Germline V lookup: CDR1 SGHTA, CDR2 FQGNSA. The CDR3 contains 16 residues. The CDR3 loop is CASSPTSGSPMDEQYF. In nucleotides, the CDR3 is TGTGCCAGCAGCCCTACTAGCGGGAGCCCCATGGACGAGCAGTACTTC. Complete variable domain (other parts from reference TRBV7-2 and TRBJ2-7): GAGVSQSPSNKVTEKGKDVELRCDPISGHTALYWYRQSLGQGLEFLIYFQGNSAPDKSGLPSDRFSAERTGGSVSTLTIQRTQQEDSAVYLCASSPTSGSPMDEQYFGPGTRLTVT.

This CDR3 is CSVEYSRDSYEQYF. CDR3 DNA sequence: TGCAGCGTTGAATACAGCCGGGACAGCTACGAGCAGTACTTC. The chain couples TRBV29-1 to TRBJ2-7, with 7 positions matching TRBD1. The trim removed 2 bases at V and 3 bases at J, leaving 7 bases unmatched. The CDR3 is 14 amino acids. Looked up from germline, CDR1 is SQVTM and CDR2 is ANQGSEA.

The chain is built from TRBV10-3 and TRBJ2-1, with 7 bases matching TRBD2. The CDR3 has 13 residues. Per the germline V gene, CDR1 is ENHRY and CDR2 is SYGVKD. As DNA, the CDR3 is TGTGTCGGGAGGAGCGGCCCCTACAATGAGCAGTTCTTC. As protein: CVGRSGPYNEQFF.

This chain uses TRBV28 with TRBJ1-2, with D maybe TRBD1 (5 bases). Germline CDR1 reads MDHEN; CDR2 reads SYDVKM. Trimming left V 7 bases short and J 1 base short, with 16 bases between. This CDR3 contains 15 residues. CDR3 sequence reads: CASTIGGARNYGYTF. In DNA, the CDR3 is TGTGCCAGCACCATAGGAGGGGCCCGTAACTATGGCTACACCTTC.

The rearrangement joins TRBV28 to TRBJ2-5; the match to TRBD1 covers 7 bases. Germline V CDR1 and CDR2: MDHEN, SYDVKM. V shed 2 bases and J 1 base; nucleotides not matched to a gene: 4. This CDR3 is 15 amino acids long. CDR3 sequence: CASSLDRALQETQYF. The CDR3 nucleotides read TGTGCCAGCAGTTTAGACAGGGCCCTCCAAGAGACCCAGTACTTC.

The rearrangement uses TRBV6-1 and TRBJ2-1, with TRBD1 identical over 10 bases. The V and J ends lost 0 bases and 7 bases, in that order; junction bases with no gene match: 6. The CDR3 has 16 amino acids. Germline V gene sequence: CDR1 MNHNS, CDR2 SASEGT. Here the CDR3 DNA reads TGTGCCAGCAGTGAAGCGAGCGGACAGGGGGGTAATGAGCAGTTCTTC. The encoded protein is CASSEASGQGGNEQFF.

The sample holds one count of this clone. In DNA, the CDR3 is TGTGCCAGTCGAACCCGGGACTACGAGCAGTACTTC. Encoded protein: CASRTRDYEQYF. This chain uses TRBV2 with TRBJ2-7, with a possible D match to TRBD2 (5 bases). Germline V CDR1 and CDR2: SNHLY, FYNNEI. The CDR3 extends over 12 amino acids. Trimming removed 9 bases from V and 3 bases from J, with 12 bases in between.

The chain is built from TRBV28 and TRBJ2-1; 9 bases agree with TRBD1. Germline trimming cut 6 bases from V and 7 bases from J; bases unmatched to any gene: 10. CDR3 length: 15 residues. CDR1 and CDR2 from the germline V gene are MDHEN and SYDVKM. In DNA, the CDR3 is TGTGCCAGCAGACAACAGGGGGCTAATTTGAATGAGCAGTTCTTC. Translation gives CASRQQGANLNEQFF. Variable domain in full (rest from reference TRBV28 and TRBJ2-1): DVKVTQSSRYLVKRTGEKVFLECVQDMDHENMFWYRQDPGLGLRLIYFSYDVKMKEKGDIPEGYSVSREKKERFSLILESASTNQTSMYLCASRQQGANLNEQFFGPGTRLTVL.

The chain carries TRBV5-4 and TRBJ2-1, with TRBD2 identical over 9 bases. V lost 0 bases to trimming and J lost 10 bases; unmatched junction nucleotides: 14. Germline CDR1 and CDR2: SGHNT and YYREEE (reference sequence). This CDR3 is built from 17 residues. The CDR3 region is CASSLGGGSGRALEQFF. CDR3 DNA: TGTGCCAGCAGCTTGGGAGGTGGTAGCGGGAGAGCCTTAGAGCAGTTCTTC. The whole variable domain, remainder taken from reference TRBV5-4 and TRBJ2-1, is ETGVTQSPTHLIKTRGQQVTLRCSSQSGHNTVSWYQQALGQGPQFIFQYYREEENGRGNFPPRFSGLQFPNYSSELNVNALELDDSALYLCASSLGGGSGRALEQFFGPGTRLTVL.

J is TRBJ1-1 and V is TRBV25-1, with TRBD1 matching 8 bases. This CDR3 comprises 15 residues. With V trimmed by 5 bases and J by 0 bases, 5 bases remained unmatched. The germline gives CDR1 MGHDK, CDR2 SYGVNS. Here the CDR3 DNA reads TGTGCCAGCAGTCCGCGGACAGGGCTGAACACTGAAGCTTTCTTT. Protein: CASSPRTGLNTEAFF.

V gene TRBV4-2 combines with J gene TRBJ2-5, with 7 nucleotides matching TRBD2. The CDR3 consists of 17 residues. Trimming cost V 4 bases and J 1 base; bases outside gene matches: 12. CDR1 and CDR2 (germline): LGHNA, YNFKEQ. The CDR3 here is CASSPGEGAGPQETQYF. The CDR3 DNA follows: TGTGCCAGCAGCCCCGGGGAGGGAGCAGGGCCCCAAGAGACCCAGTACTTC.

The chain is built from TRBV29-1 and TRBJ2-1; the D gene is possibly TRBD2 (6 bases). The CDR3 sequence is 11 residues long. Germline-derived CDR1 and CDR2 are SQVTM and ANQGSEA. With 4 bases removed from V and 9 bases from J, the gap between germline ends came to 10 bases. The CDR3 loop is CSVVPGGEQFF. The CDR3 nucleotides read TGCAGCGTTGTCCCCGGGGGTGAGCAGTTCTTC.

This clone showed up just once. The chain employs TRBV24-1 and TRBJ1-2, with 7 bases aligning to TRBD1. The V gene end was trimmed by 9 bases and the J gene end by 8 bases; junction bases not matched to a gene: 8. From germline, CDR1 is KGHDR and CDR2 SFDVKD. The CDR3 spans 12 residues. The CDR3 sequence is CATATGDFGYTF. The CDR3 bases are TGTGCCACCGCTACAGGGGATTTCGGCTACACCTTC.

J is TRBJ2-1 and V is TRBV19, with a tentative D call TRBD2 (6 bases). The CDR3 runs to 17 residues. Per germline, CDR1 LNHDA and CDR2 SQIVND (reference sequence). Trimming cost V 0 bases and J 10 bases, with 22 bases left between them. The CDR3 sequence is CASSIDIGAGTPGEQFF. As DNA, the CDR3 is TGTGCCAGTAGTATAGATATAGGAGCGGGTACTCCTGGCGAGCAGTTCTTC.

The chain is built from TRBV5-1 and TRBJ2-7; TRBD2 matches 13 bases. With V trimmed by 7 bases and J by 1 base, 8 bases remained unmatched. CDR3 length: 16 amino acids. Per the germline V gene, CDR1 is SGHRS and CDR2 is YFSETQ. Written as DNA, the CDR3 is TGCGCCAGCGGACCGGGACTAGCGGGACCATCCTACGAGCAGTACTTC. Protein sequence: CASGPGLAGPSYEQYF.

The chain couples TRBV3-1 (or the pseudogene TRBV3-2) to TRBJ2-7, with 7 bases that match TRBD1. This CDR3 contains 15 residues. CDR1 LGHDT and CDR2 YNNKEL come from the germline V gene (reference sequence). The J segment lost 4 bases and the V segment lost 1 base, leaving 7 bases of the junction unmatched. The CDR3 loop is CASSQGSRGSYEQYF. In DNA form, the CDR3 reads TGTGCCAGCAGCCAAGGATCCAGGGGGAGTTACGAGCAGTACTTC.

The chain carries TRBV27 and TRBJ1-5; 7 bases line up with TRBD1. The trim removed 0 bases at V and 0 bases at J, leaving 5 bases unmatched. The CDR3 has 17 amino acids. Germline-derived CDR1 and CDR2 are MNHEY and SMNVEV (reference sequence). Written as DNA, the CDR3 is TGTGCCAGCAGTTTATCACAGGGGCACTATAGCAATCAGCCCCAGCATTTT. Translating gives CASSLSQGHYSNQPQHF.